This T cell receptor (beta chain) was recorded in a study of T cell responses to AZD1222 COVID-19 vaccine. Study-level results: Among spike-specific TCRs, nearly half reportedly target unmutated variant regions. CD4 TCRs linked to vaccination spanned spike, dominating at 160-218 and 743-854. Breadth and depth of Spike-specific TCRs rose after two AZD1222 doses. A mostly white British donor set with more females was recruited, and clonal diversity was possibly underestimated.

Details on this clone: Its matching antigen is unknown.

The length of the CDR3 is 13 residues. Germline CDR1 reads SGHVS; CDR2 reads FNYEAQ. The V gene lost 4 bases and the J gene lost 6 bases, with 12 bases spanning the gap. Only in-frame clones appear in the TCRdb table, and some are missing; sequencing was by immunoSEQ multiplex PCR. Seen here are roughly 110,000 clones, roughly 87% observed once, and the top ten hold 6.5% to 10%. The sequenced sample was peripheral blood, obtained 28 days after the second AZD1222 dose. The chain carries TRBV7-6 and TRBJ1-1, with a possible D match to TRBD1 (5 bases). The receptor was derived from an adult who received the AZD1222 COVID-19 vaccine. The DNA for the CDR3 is TGTGCCAGCAGCTCACAGGACTTCGCTGAAGCTTTCTTT. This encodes CASSSQDFAEAFF. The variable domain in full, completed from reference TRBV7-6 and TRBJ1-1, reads GAGVSQSPRYKVTKRGQDVALRCDPISGHVSLYWYRQALGQGPEFLTYFNYEAQQDKSGLPNDRFSAERPEGSISTLTIQRTEQRDSAMYRCASSSQDFAEAFFGQGTRLTVV.